A selection of T cell receptor beta chains follows, all from one sample in a study of T-cell reconstitution after alpha-beta-depleted transplantation in children. TCRdb itself ran the PCR reads through MiXCR, one entry per CDR3 protein. The sample records 420,000 or so distinct CDR3 sequences, approximately 10% being singletons. The sample here was PBMCs from the stem cell graft donor, taken from the stem cell graft. The receptors come from a human donor who donated a stem cell graft to a child with acute myeloid leukemia. Each CDR3 is given with its conserved first and last residue. Fields, in order: D gene, V gene, J gene, CDR3 protein. D genes are given only for firm matches.

d_gene: .; v_gene: TRBV12-3/TRBV12-4; j_gene: TRBJ2-5; CDR3aa: CASSSINGETQYF
d_gene: TRBD1; v_gene: TRBV4-1; j_gene: TRBJ2-5; CDR3aa: CASTHPRGQETQYF
d_gene: .; v_gene: TRBV5-1; j_gene: TRBJ1-1; CDR3aa: CASSLRPSGSNTEAFF
d_gene: TRBD1; v_gene: TRBV30; j_gene: TRBJ2-2; CDR3aa: CAWSLWDSTGELFF
d_gene: .; v_gene: TRBV6-1; j_gene: TRBJ2-7; CDR3aa: CASTPGRLELKQYF
d_gene: TRBD1; v_gene: TRBV6-1; j_gene: TRBJ1-5; CDR3aa: CASTWDRASNQPQHF
d_gene: .; v_gene: TRBV24-1; j_gene: TRBJ2-5; CDR3aa: CATSDSTGKGETQYF
d_gene: TRBD1; v_gene: TRBV20-1; j_gene: TRBJ1-2; CDR3aa: CSALRDEAGQGAFGYGYTF
d_gene: .; v_gene: TRBV18; j_gene: TRBJ2-7; CDR3aa: CASSPDRSKSYEQYF
d_gene: TRBD2; v_gene: TRBV12-3/TRBV12-4; j_gene: TRBJ2-7; CDR3aa: CASSLAGALRGEQYF
d_gene: TRBD1; v_gene: TRBV7-2; j_gene: TRBJ2-3; CDR3aa: CASSTWTGLGDTQYF
d_gene: TRBD2; v_gene: TRBV14; j_gene: TRBJ2-1; CDR3aa: CASSPIRLADYNEQFF
d_gene: TRBD1; v_gene: TRBV20-1; j_gene: TRBJ2-2; CDR3aa: CSAPKGQVNTGELFF
d_gene: TRBD2; v_gene: TRBV20-1; j_gene: TRBJ2-7; CDR3aa: CSAYTSGRSYEQYF
d_gene: .; v_gene: TRBV3-1; j_gene: TRBJ1-2; CDR3aa: CASSQRTRNYGYTF
d_gene: TRBD2; v_gene: TRBV14; j_gene: TRBJ2-5; CDR3aa: CASSQDGTSGRGVETQYF
d_gene: .; v_gene: TRBV5-1; j_gene: TRBJ2-3; CDR3aa: CASSGDSSTDTQYF
d_gene: .; v_gene: TRBV3-1; j_gene: TRBJ2-7; CDR3aa: CASSQGWVVEQYF
d_gene: TRBD1; v_gene: TRBV12-3/TRBV12-4; j_gene: TRBJ2-2; CDR3aa: CASSLEGQGNTGELFF
d_gene: .; v_gene: TRBV29-1; j_gene: TRBJ2-2; CDR3aa: CSAVARDRTGELFF
d_gene: .; v_gene: TRBV12-3/TRBV12-4; j_gene: TRBJ2-2; CDR3aa: CASRSLGQQTGELFF
d_gene: TRBD2; v_gene: TRBV6-1; j_gene: TRBJ2-3; CDR3aa: CASSERPSGRPSTDTQYF
d_gene: TRBD2; v_gene: TRBV6-5; j_gene: TRBJ2-5; CDR3aa: CASSYPRTGTSKETQYF
d_gene: TRBD2; v_gene: TRBV3-1; j_gene: TRBJ2-5; CDR3aa: CASSQGSGGIIETQYF
d_gene: TRBD1; v_gene: TRBV5-1; j_gene: TRBJ2-5; CDR3aa: CASSLRGRVGLETQYF
d_gene: .; v_gene: TRBV24-1; j_gene: TRBJ2-3; CDR3aa: CASQDSGTDTQYF
d_gene: .; v_gene: TRBV20-1; j_gene: TRBJ2-3; CDR3aa: CSASMPGTDTQYF
d_gene: .; v_gene: TRBV10-3; j_gene: TRBJ1-4; CDR3aa: CAISESGGVGEKLFF
d_gene: TRBD1; v_gene: TRBV11-3; j_gene: TRBJ2-2; CDR3aa: CASSRSGTGKTGELFF
d_gene: TRBD2; v_gene: TRBV20-1; j_gene: TRBJ2-1; CDR3aa: CSARDLGGRDYNEQFF
d_gene: .; v_gene: TRBV29-1; j_gene: TRBJ2-7; CDR3aa: CSVWDPYEQYF
d_gene: .; v_gene: TRBV29-1; j_gene: TRBJ1-1; CDR3aa: CSVIRTGTVNTEAFF